This TCR beta chain was identified during a study of beta chain features in type 1 diabetes. All of the isolated RNA was reverse transcribed, so expressed TCRB transcripts were sequenced. The method was immunoSEQ multiplex PCR; TCRdb's version includes in-frame clones alone and lacks a portion of them. The sample shows about 320,000 clones, approximately 14% of them seen only once. The length of the CDR3 is 13 residues. Only a few counts were recorded for this clone. The receptor was derived from a man between 25 and 39 years old in good health. The sequencing sample was made of central memory CD4+ T cells from blood. The chain has TRBV7-5 and TRBJ2-1; the table's D call, TRBD2, was not checked against the DNA. TRBV7-5 is marked as a pseudogene. The CDR3 DNA follows: TGTGCCAGCCGTACGGGGGTCGGCAATGAGCAGTTCTTC. Translation: CASRTGVGNEQFF.